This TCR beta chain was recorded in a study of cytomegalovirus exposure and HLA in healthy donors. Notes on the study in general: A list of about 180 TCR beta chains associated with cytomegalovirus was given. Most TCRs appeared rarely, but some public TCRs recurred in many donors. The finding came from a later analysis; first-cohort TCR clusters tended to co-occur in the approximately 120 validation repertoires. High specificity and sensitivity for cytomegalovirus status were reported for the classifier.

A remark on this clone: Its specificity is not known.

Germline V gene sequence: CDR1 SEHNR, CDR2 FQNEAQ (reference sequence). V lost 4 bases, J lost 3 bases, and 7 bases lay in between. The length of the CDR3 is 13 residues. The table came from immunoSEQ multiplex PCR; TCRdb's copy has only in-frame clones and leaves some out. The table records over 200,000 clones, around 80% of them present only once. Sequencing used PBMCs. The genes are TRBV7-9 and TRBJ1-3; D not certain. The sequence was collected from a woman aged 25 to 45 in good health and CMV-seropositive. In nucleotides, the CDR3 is TGTGCCAGCAGCTCACCAGTTGGAAACACCATATATTTT. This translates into CASSSPVGNTIYF.